This TCR beta chain was sequenced during a study of regulatory T cells in long-lasting Graves disease. Study-wide findings and caveats: TCR diversity was lower in persistent Graves' patients than in newly diagnosed ones.

Noted time point: newly diagnosed GD, antithyroid drugs for less than 3 months. The TCR library was made from RNA extracted from PBMCs. V was shortened by 0 bases and J by 5 bases, with 5 bases between the two germline ends. The CDR3 sequence is 12 residues long. Germline V CDR1 and CDR2: SNHLY, FYNNEI. This clonotype was recorded at least ten times. As yet, its antigen is unknown. Library construction for TCR beta used iRepertoire HTBI primers and Arm-PCR of CDR3 regions. TCRdb called the multiplex PCR reads again in MiXCR, with one record for every CDR3 protein. The sample records 400,000 to 500,000 distinct CDR3 sequences, 15% being singletons. The data were also submitted as part of a second study, on T cells in Graves' hyperthyroidism and ophthalmopathy. That work adds: For the diagnoses, clinical symptoms, serum thyroxine and TRAb, thyroid ultrasound and orbital computed tomography were used.

The input for sequencing was peripheral blood mononuclear cells (PBMCs), taken at new diagnosis, from a patient treated with antithyroid drugs. The V call is TRBV2, the J call TRBJ2-7; D not resolved. The source is a woman aged 30 to 39 with Graves disease. CDR3 sequence reads: CASSEARHEQYF. DNA for the CDR3: TGTGCCAGCAGTGAAGCGCGGCACGAGCAGTACTTC.